Each of the 15 T cell receptor beta chains below was sequenced from the same sample in a study of blood T cell repertoires in COVID-19. Sequenced by immunoSEQ multiplex PCR; TCRdb stores in-frame clones only, minus some. The table shows over 450,000 clones, with around 90% occurring only once. The sample consisted of peripheral blood. The receptors were sampled from a woman aged 45-65 years with COVID-19, enrolled during active disease.

In the case of this clone: The sample contains more than one DNA sequence encoding this CDR3. The V gene is TRBV6-1, the J gene TRBJ2-7, with D possibly TRBD2 on 6 matching bases. The CDR3 covers 14 residues. V was pared by 1 base and J by 2 bases, with 9 bases between. Germline CDR1 MNHNS, CDR2 SASEGT. The CDR3 DNA reads TGTGCCAGCAGTGAAGTTGGAGGGACCTACGAGCAGTACTTC. It is translated as CASSEVGGTYEQYF.

This chain connects TRBV28 to TRBJ2-1; TRBD1 aligns across 9 bases. Looked up from germline, CDR1 is MDHEN and CDR2 is SYDVKM. J gave up 5 bases and V 7 bases, and 9 bases lay outside the gene matches. This CDR3 region has 15 residues. CDR3 loop: CASNTGGSSHNEQFF. Here the CDR3 DNA reads TGTGCCAGCAATACAGGGGGCTCTTCCCACAATGAGCAGTTCTTC.

This chain uses TRBV7-9 with TRBJ1-2; 9 nucleotides line up with TRBD1. The V gene end was trimmed by 0 bases and the J gene end by 4 bases; junction bases not matched to a gene: 3. The CDR3 runs 15 residues. Germline CDR1 SEHNR, CDR2 FQNEAQ (reference sequence). The CDR3 nucleotides are TGTGCCAGCAGCTTAGCGCAGGGACAGGGCTATGGCTACACCTTC. Encoded protein: CASSLAQGQGYGYTF.

A word on this clone: The same CDR3 arises from other DNA sequences in this sample as well. The chain uses TRBV5-1 and TRBJ2-2, with TRBD2 as a possible D gene (7 bases). The germline V and J ends were trimmed by 4 bases and 0 bases, with 10 bases remaining between them. This CDR3 has 15 residues. Germline CDR1 is SGHRS and CDR2 is YFSETQ. This CDR3 reads CASSLGGANTGELFF. In DNA, the CDR3 is TGCGCCAGCAGCCTAGGGGGGGCGAACACCGGGGAGCTGTTTTTT.

This chain joins TRBV30 and TRBJ1-6; possibly TRBD1 for D (6 bases). Trimming removed 8 bases from V and 6 bases from J, with 14 bases in between. CDR3 length equals 13 residues. Germline assignment: CDR1 GTSNPN and CDR2 SVGIG (reference sequence). This CDR3 reads CAKRGKINSPLHF. The CDR3 DNA reads TGTGCCAAGAGGGGGAAAATTAATTCACCCCTCCACTTT.

The J gene is TRBJ2-7, the V gene TRBV6-4; no clear D. The V end lost 2 bases, the J end lost 3 bases, and 5 bases lay between the germline ends. The CDR3 consists of 12 residues. Germline-derived CDR1 and CDR2 are MRHNA and SNTAGT. CDR3 sequence reads: CASSDPRYEQYF. The CDR3 DNA reads as TGTGCCAGCAGTGACCCCCGCTACGAGCAGTACTTC.

Regarding this clone: Other DNA sequences in the same sample also yield this CDR3. The rearrangement joins TRBV3-1 (or the pseudogene TRBV3-2) to TRBJ1-5; D uncertain. Germline-derived CDR1 and CDR2 are LGHDT and YNNKEL (reference sequence). V was cut by 1 base and J by 1 base, with 5 bases left in between. The CDR3 is 14 residues long. CDR3 region: CASSQGRSNQPQHF. CDR3 nucleotide sequence: TGTGCCAGCAGCCAAGGGAGGAGCAATCAGCCCCAGCATTTT.

Concerning this clone itself: The sample holds other DNA sequences that translate to the same CDR3. This chain joins TRBV5-1 and TRBJ1-1; D possibly corresponds to TRBD1 (5 bases). The V end lost 0 bases, the J end lost 1 base, and 10 bases lay between the germline ends. Per germline, CDR1 SGHRS and CDR2 YFSETQ. The CDR3 contains 15 residues. This chain's CDR3 is CASSLEGGGNTEAFF. CDR3 nucleotides: TGCGCCAGCAGCTTGGAAGGCGGGGGGAACACTGAAGCTTTCTTT.

The rearrangement uses TRBV3-1 (or the pseudogene TRBV3-2) and TRBJ2-5; no reliable D call. The ends were cut back, 4 bases at V and 0 bases at J, with 15 bases in the middle. This CDR3 has 16 residues. Germline V gene data show CDR1 as LGHDT and CDR2 as YNNKEL (reference sequence). The CDR3 nucleotides are TGTGCCAGCAGCCTATCAGGAATACGGTACCAAGAGACCCAGTACTTC. This translates into CASSLSGIRYQETQYF.

V gene TRBV19 combines with J gene TRBJ2-7; D possibly corresponds to TRBD2 (5 bases). Deletions cut 1 base from V and 6 bases from J, with 13 bases between. Per germline, CDR1 LNHDA and CDR2 SQIVND (reference sequence). The CDR3 is 14 residues long. CDR3 sequence (DNA): TGTGCCAGTAGTATAGCCAACCGCGCGGGCGAGCAGTACTTC. It codes for CASSIANRAGEQYF.

This sequence joins TRBV19 and TRBJ2-6; TRBD1 aligns across 7 bases. This CDR3 has 15 residues. The germline CDR1 and CDR2 sequences are LNHDA and SQIVND (reference sequence). The trim removed 5 bases at V and 4 bases at J, leaving 5 bases unmatched. The CDR3 nucleotides read TGTGCCAGTAGTTTTCCGGGACAGGGGGCCAACGTCCTGACTTTC. Its translation is CASSFPGQGANVLTF.

The CDR3 DNA is TGTGCCAGCAATCCCCTAGCGGGCAATGAGCAGTTCTTC. Translation gives CASNPLAGNEQFF. V is TRBV6-5 and J is TRBJ2-1, with 8 bases lining up with TRBD2. CDR1 and CDR2 from the germline V gene are MNHEY and SVGAGI. V shed 7 bases, J shed 6 bases, and the junction held 5 bases outside the gene matches. This CDR3 is built from 13 residues.

V and J are TRBV6-5 and TRBJ1-2; D unresolved. CDR1 and CDR2 (germline): MNHEY, SVGAGI. The CDR3 is made up of 13 amino acids. Trimming stripped 6 bases from V and 3 bases from J, with 11 bases between. This chain's CDR3 is CASSRDEDYGYTF. The CDR3 DNA reads TGTGCCAGCAGCCGCGACGAGGACTATGGCTACACCTTC.

This chain links TRBV4-2 with TRBJ1-4, with D perhaps TRBD1 (6 bases). CDR1 LGHNA and CDR2 YNFKEQ come from the germline V gene. The CDR3 has 20 residues. The V and J ends lost 0 bases and 0 bases respectively, with 20 bases between them. CDR3 DNA sequence: TGTGCCAGCAGCCAAGAACGGGGCGGACAGAATATTGCAACTAATGAAAAACTGTTTTTT. Translated: CASSQERGGQNIATNEKLFF.

Comments on this clone: Other DNA sequences in this sample translate to the same CDR3. The chain has TRBV5-1 and TRBJ2-3; 11 bases fit TRBD2. The CDR3 is made up of 15 amino acids. The V gene end was trimmed by 2 bases and the J gene end by 1 base; junction bases not matched to a gene: 0. Germline loops: CDR1 SGHRS, CDR2 YFSETQ. The chain's CDR3 is CASSFSGGGTDTQYF. In DNA, the CDR3 is TGCGCCAGCAGCTTTAGCGGGGGGGGCACAGATACGCAGTATTTT.